This T cell receptor (beta chain) is from a study of shared clonotypes between healthy human individuals. Across the whole study: Donors, aged 18 to 49, were a couple of women and a few men. CD4 naive and memory got three plates each, CD8 naive two, CD8 memory one.

In its sample, this clone was seen once. Its antigen is not identified. TCRdb's table, derived via immunoSEQ multiplex PCR, lists solely in-frame clones and lacks some. Here the sample spans 2 million to 2.5 million clones, approximately 96% being singletons. Study-wide results and caveats: Relative to their counterparts shared across all four donors, non-shared clonotypes exhibited diminished generation probabilities. Blood was the sole source, and tissue repertoires probably differ.

CDR3 size: 16 residues. Trimming removed 2 bases from V and 0 bases from J, with 13 bases in between. Germline loops: CDR1 SEHNR, CDR2 FQNEAQ (reference sequence). This sequence originates from a man younger than 35 in good health. Specimen: naive CD4+ T cells sorted from blood. Described subset: CD45RA+ positively selected. This rearrangement joins TRBV7-9 to TRBJ2-5; TRBD2 is a possible D gene (5 bases). Written as DNA, the CDR3 is TGTGCCAGCAGCTTATCCCGGGATCCGTACCAAGAGACCCAGTACTTC. It yields the protein CASSLSRDPYQETQYF.